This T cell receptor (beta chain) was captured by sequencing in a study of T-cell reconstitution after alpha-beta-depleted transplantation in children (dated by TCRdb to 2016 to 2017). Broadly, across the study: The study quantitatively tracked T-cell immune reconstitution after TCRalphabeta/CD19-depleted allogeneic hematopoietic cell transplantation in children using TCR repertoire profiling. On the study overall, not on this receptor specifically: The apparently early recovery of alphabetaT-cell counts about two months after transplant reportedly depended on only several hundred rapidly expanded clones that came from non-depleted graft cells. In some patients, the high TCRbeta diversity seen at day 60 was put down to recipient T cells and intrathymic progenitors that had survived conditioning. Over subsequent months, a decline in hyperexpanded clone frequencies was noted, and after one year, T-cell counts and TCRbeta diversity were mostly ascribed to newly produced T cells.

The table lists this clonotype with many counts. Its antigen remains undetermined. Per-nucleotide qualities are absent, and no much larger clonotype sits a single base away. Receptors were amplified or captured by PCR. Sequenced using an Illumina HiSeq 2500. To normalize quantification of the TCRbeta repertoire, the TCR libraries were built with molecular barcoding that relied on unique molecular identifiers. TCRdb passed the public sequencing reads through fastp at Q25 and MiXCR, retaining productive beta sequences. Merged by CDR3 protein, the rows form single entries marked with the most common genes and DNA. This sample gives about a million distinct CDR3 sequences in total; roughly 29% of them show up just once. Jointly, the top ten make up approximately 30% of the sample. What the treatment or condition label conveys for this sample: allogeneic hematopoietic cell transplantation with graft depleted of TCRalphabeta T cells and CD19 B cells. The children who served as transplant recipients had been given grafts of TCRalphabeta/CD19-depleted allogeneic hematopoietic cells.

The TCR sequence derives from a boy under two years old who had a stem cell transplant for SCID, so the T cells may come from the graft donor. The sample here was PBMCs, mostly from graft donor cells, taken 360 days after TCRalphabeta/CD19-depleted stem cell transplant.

The encoded CDR3 is CASSGTGDNQPQHF. At the DNA level, the sequence is TGTGCCAGCAGCGGGACAGGAGACAATCAGCCCCAGCATTTT. The chain is encoded by TRBV9 joined to TRBJ1-5, and 7 junction bases match TRBD1. The CDR3 covers 14 residues, taking in both the cysteine and the phenylalanine. Only CDR3 DNA remains: 42 bases, in frame from the first base. The germline V and J ends show losses of 3 bases and 3 bases respectively, and no gene match explains 3 bases of the junction. The germline V gene supplies CDR1 SGDLS and CDR2 YYNGEE.